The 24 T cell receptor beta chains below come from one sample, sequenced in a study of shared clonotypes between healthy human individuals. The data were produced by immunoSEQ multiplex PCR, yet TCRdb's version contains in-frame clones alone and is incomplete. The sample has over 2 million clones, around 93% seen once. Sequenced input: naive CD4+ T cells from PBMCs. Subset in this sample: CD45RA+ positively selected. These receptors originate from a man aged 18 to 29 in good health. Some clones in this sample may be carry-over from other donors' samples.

The CDR3 DNA reads TGTGCCAGCAGCACAACCGGGACAGGGGGCCTATCCTACGAGCAGTACTTC. Translating gives CASSTTGTGGLSYEQYF. The chain uses TRBV7-3 and TRBJ2-7; 12 nucleotides align to TRBD1. The germline V gene encodes CDR1 SGHTA and CDR2 FQGTGA. The CDR3 length is 17 residues. V dropped 5 bases and J dropped 1; count of bases not matched to a gene: 9.

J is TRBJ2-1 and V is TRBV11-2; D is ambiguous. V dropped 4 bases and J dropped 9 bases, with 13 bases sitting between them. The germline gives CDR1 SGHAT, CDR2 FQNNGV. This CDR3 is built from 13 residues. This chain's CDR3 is CASSSGLGLEQFF. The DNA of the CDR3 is TGTGCCAGCAGCTCAGGATTGGGTCTTGAGCAGTTCTTC.

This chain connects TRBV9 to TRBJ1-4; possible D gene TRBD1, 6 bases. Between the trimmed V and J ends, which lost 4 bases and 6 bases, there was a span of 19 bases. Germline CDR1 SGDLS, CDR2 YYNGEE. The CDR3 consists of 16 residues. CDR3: CASSPLTAEGDEKLFF. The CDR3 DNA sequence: TGTGCCAGCAGCCCCCTGACGGCAGAGGGGGATGAAAAACTGTTTTTT.

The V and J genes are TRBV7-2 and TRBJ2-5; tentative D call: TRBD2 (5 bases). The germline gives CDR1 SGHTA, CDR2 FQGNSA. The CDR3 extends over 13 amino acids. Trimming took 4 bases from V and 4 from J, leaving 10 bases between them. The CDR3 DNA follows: TGTGCCAGCAGCTCCCAGCGGAGAGAGACCCAGTACTTC. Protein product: CASSSQRRETQYF. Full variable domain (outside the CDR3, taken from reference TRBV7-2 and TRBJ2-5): GAGVSQSPSNKVTEKGKDVELRCDPISGHTALYWYRQSLGQGLEFLIYFQGNSAPDKSGLPSDRFSAERTGGSVSTLTIQRTQQEDSAVYLCASSSQRRETQYFGPGTRLLVL.

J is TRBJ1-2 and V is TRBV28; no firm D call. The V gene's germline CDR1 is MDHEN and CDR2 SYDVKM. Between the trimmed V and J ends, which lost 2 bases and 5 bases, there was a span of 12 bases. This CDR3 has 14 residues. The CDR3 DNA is TGTGCCAGCAGTTTAAGTGGGTTTTGGTATGGCTACACCTTC. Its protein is CASSLSGFWYGYTF.

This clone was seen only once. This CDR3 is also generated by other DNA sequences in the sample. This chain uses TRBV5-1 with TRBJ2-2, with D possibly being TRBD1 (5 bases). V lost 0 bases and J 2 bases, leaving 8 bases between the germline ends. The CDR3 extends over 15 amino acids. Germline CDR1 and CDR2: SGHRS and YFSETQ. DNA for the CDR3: TGCGCCAGCAGCTTGGACAGGACAAACACCGGGGAGCTGTTTTTT. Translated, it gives CASSLDRTNTGELFF.

The CDR3 region is CASSLIQTSNYGYTF. The CDR3 DNA reads as TGTGCCAGCAGCTTGATCCAGACTTCTAACTATGGCTACACCTTC. V gene TRBV5-5 combines with J gene TRBJ1-2; D remains ambiguous. The germline V gene encodes CDR1 SGHKS and CDR2 YYEKEE (reference sequence). With 1 base removed from V and 0 bases from J, the gap between germline ends came to 10 bases. The CDR3 contains 15 residues.

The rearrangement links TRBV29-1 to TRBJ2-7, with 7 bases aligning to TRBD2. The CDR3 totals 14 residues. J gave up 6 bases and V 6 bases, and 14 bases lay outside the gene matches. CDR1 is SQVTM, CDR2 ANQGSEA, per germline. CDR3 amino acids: CSVRAGARSAEQYF. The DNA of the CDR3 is TGCAGCGTCAGGGCGGGAGCTCGTTCAGCCGAGCAGTACTTC.

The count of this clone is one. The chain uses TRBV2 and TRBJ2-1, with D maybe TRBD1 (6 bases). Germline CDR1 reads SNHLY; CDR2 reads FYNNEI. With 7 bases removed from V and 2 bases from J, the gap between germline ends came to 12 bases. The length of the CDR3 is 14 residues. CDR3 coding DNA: TGTGCCAGCAAGGACAGCGGTGCCTACAATGAGCAGTTCTTC. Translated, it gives CASKDSGAYNEQFF.

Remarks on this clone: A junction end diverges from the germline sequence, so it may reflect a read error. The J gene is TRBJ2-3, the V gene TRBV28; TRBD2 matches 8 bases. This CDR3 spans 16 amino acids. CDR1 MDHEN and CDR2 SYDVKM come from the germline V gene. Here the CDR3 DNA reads TGTGCCAGCAGTTCGCCGGGACTAGTAAGGGCAGACACGCAGTATTTT. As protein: CASSSPGLVRADTQYF.

The CDR3 DNA reads TGCGCCAGCAGCCTAGCGGGAGTAGTCACCGGGGAGCTGTTTTTT. This encodes CASSLAGVVTGELFF. The chain links TRBV5-1 to TRBJ2-2; TRBD2 matches 10 bases. The CDR3 covers 15 residues. Trimming took 4 bases from V and 4 from J; bases not matched to a gene: 4. Germline V gives CDR1 SGHRS, CDR2 YFSETQ. Based on the CDR3 plus reference TRBV5-1 and TRBJ2-2, the full variable domain is KAGVTQTPRYLIKTRGQQVTLSCSPISGHRSVSWYQQTPGQGLQFLFEYFSETQRNKGNFPGRFSGRQFSNSRSEMNVSTLELGDSALYLCASSLAGVVTGELFFGEGSRLTVL.

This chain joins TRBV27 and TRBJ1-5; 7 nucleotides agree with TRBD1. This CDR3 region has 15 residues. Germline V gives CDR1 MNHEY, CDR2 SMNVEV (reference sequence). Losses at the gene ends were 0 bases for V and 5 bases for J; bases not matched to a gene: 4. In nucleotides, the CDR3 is TGTGCCAGCAGTTTATCGGCAGGGGGAGATCAGCCCCAGCATTTT. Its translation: CASSLSAGGDQPQHF.

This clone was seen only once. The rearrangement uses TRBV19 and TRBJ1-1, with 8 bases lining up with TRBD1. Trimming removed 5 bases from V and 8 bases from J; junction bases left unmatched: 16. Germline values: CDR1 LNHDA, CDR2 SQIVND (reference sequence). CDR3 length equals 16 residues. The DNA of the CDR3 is TGTGCCAGTAGTGGGGGACAGGACACCCGAACTTCCGAAGCTTTCTTT. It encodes CASSGGQDTRTSEAFF.

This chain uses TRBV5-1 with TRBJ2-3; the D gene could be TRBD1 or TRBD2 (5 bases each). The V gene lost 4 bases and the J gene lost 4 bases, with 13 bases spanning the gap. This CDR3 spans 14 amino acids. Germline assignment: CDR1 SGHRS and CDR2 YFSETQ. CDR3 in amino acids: CASSIGTPADTQYF. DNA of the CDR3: TGCGCCAGCAGCATAGGGACCCCGGCAGATACGCAGTATTTT.

DNA of the CDR3: TGTGCCAGCAGTGTGGGACCACGGGAAAGGGATGAGCAGTTCTTC. This encodes CASSVGPRERDEQFF. This sequence joins TRBV6-1 and TRBJ2-1, with D perhaps given as TRBD1 or TRBD2 (5 bases each). CDR1 and CDR2 from the germline V gene are MNHNS and SASEGT. V was pared by 4 bases and J by 8 bases, with 18 bases between. The CDR3 totals 15 residues.

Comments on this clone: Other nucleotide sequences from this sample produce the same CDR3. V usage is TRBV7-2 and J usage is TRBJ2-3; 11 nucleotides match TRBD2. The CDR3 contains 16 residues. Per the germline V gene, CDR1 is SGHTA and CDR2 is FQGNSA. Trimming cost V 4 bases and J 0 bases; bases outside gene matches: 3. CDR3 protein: CASSSRTSGSTDTQYF. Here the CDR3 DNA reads TGTGCCAGCAGCTCCAGGACTAGCGGGAGCACAGATACGCAGTATTTT.

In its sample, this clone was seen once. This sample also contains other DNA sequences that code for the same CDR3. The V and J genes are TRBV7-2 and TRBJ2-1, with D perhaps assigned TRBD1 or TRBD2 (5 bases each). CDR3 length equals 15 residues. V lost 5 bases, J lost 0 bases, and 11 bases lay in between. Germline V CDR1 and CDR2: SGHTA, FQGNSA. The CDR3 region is CASSPGPSSYNEQFF. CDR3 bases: TGTGCCAGCAGCCCGGGACCCAGCTCCTACAATGAGCAGTTCTTC.

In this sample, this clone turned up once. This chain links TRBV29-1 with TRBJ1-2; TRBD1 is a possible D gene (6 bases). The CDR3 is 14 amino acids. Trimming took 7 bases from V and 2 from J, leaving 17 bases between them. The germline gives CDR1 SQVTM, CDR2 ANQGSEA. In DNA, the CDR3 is TGCAGCGCCCGAACGGGACACCTAAACTATGGCTACACCTTC. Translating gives CSARTGHLNYGYTF. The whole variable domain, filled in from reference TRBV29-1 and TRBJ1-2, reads SAVISQKPSRDICQRGTSLTIQCQVDSQVTMMFWYRQQPGQSLTLIATANQGSEATYESGFVIDKFPISRPNLTFSTLTVSNMSPEDSSIYLCSARTGHLNYGYTFGSGTRLTVV.

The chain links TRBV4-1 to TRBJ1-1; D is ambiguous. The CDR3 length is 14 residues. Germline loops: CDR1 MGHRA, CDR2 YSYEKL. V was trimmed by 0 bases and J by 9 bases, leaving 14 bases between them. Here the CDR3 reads CASSQDPVKRQAFF. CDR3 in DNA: TGCGCCAGCAGCCAAGATCCAGTGAAGAGGCAAGCTTTCTTT.

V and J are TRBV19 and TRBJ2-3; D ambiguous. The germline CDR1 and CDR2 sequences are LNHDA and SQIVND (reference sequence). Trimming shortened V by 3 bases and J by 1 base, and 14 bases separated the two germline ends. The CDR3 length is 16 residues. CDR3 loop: CASSMGGSQGTDTQYF. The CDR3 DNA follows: TGTGCCAGTAGTATGGGTGGCAGCCAGGGCACAGATACGCAGTATTTT.

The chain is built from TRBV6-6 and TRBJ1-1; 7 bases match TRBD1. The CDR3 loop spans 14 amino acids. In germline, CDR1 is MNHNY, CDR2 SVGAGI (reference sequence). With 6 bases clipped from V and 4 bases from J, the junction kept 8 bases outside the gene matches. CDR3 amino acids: CASSSQGGVTEAFF. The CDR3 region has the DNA TGTGCCAGCAGCTCTCAGGGGGGAGTCACTGAAGCTTTCTTT.

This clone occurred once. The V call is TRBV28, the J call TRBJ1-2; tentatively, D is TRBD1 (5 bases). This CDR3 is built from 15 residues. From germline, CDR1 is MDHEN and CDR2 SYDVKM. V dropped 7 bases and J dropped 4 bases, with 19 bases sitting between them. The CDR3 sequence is CASTEGTANRYGYTF. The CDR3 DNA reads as TGTGCCAGCACCGAGGGGACGGCCAATCGCTATGGCTACACCTTC.

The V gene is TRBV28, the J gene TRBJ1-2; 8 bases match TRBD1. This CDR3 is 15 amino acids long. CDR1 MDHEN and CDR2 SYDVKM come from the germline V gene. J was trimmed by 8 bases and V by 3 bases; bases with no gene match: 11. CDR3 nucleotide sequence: TGTGCCAGCAGTTTCCCCCCCGGACAGGGAGGAGGCTACACCTTC. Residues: CASSFPPGQGGGYTF.

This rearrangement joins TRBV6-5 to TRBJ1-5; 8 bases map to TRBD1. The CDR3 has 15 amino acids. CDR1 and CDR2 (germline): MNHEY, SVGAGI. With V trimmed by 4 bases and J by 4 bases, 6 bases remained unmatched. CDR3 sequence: CASSWTGIGNQPQHF. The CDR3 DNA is TGTGCCAGCAGTTGGACAGGGATCGGAAATCAGCCCCAGCATTTT.